The rows below give T cell receptor beta chains drawn from one sample of a study of early T cells in non-severe SARS-CoV-2 infection. Each CDR3 protein is one row after TCRdb ran MiXCR on the 5' RACE reads. The sample lists some 56,000 distinct CDR3 sequences; over 9.5% were seen once. The sequencing input was whole blood. These receptors came from an adult who was a healthcare worker with PCR-confirmed SARS-CoV-2 infection or an uninfected control (not recorded which). Both conserved end residues are part of each CDR3. The order of the fields is D gene, J gene, V gene, clone size, CDR3 protein, CDR3 DNA. The D gene is left open where the match is weak. Where a row states a size, it is once, few, many or the class of an expanded clone; other rows omit it.

>TRBD1|TRBJ2-7|TRBV10-3|-
CAIRPGQGPLYEQYF
TGTGCCATCAGACCGGGACAGGGCCCCCTCTACGAGCAGTACTTC
>-|TRBJ2-7|TRBV7-9|-
CASSLASNSYEQYF
TGTGCCAGCAGCTTGGCCTCGAACTCCTACGAGCAGTACTTC
>-|TRBJ1-6|TRBV7-9|-
CASSLLNNSPLHF
TGTGCCAGCAGCTTGCTCAATAATTCACCCCTCCACTTT
>TRBD2|TRBJ2-3|TRBV15|few
CATSRDSGLAQYF
TGTGCCACCAGCAGAGATTCCGGACTAGCGCAGTATTTT
>-|TRBJ1-1|TRBV9|-
CASSVASENTEAFF
TGTGCCAGCAGCGTAGCTTCAGAAAACACTGAAGCTTTCTTT
>-|TRBJ2-5|TRBV10-3|medium-sized
CAISGTTQETQYF
TGTGCCATCAGTGGCACGACACAAGAGACCCAGTACTTC
>TRBD1|TRBJ2-3|TRBV29-1|few
CSVGGTGGSTDTQYF
TGCAGCGTTGGGGGGACAGGGGGCTCCACAGATACGCAGTATTTT
>-|TRBJ2-1|TRBV11-2|few
CASSLPSRNEQFF
TGTGCCAGCAGCTTACCCAGCAGGAATGAGCAGTTCTTC
>-|TRBJ1-1|TRBV29-1|few
CSGTLETEAFF
TGCAGCGGAACACTTGAAACTGAAGCTTTCTTT
>-|TRBJ2-1|TRBV2|few
CASSPRLGSYNEQFF
TGTGCCAGCAGTCCGAGGTTGGGGTCCTACAATGAGCAGTTCTTC
>-|TRBJ2-2|TRBV7-2|-
CASPTGELFF
TGTGCCAGCCCCACCGGGGAGCTGTTTTTT
>-|TRBJ1-1|TRBV12-5|-
CASGFQGTRTEAFF
TGTGCTAGTGGCTTTCAGGGAACTCGCACTGAAGCTTTCTTT
>-|TRBJ2-5|TRBV9|many
CASSVGERETQYF
TGTGCCAGCAGCGTAGGCGAGAGAGAGACCCAGTACTTC
>-|TRBJ2-3|TRBV28|-
CASSLRGQHTDTQYF
TGTGCCAGCAGTTTACGAGGGCAGCACACAGATACGCAGTATTTT
>-|TRBJ1-5|TRBV20-1|many
CSAGDSQPQHF
TGCAGTGCTGGGGATAGCCAGCCCCAGCATTTT
>-|TRBJ2-2|TRBV12-3/TRBV12-4|many
CASSLLGGHPNTGELFF
TGTGCCAGCAGTTTACTAGGGGGACATCCGAACACCGGGGAGCTGTTTTTT
>-|TRBJ1-5|TRBV7-9|many
CASSSSFGDQPQHF
TGTGCCAGCAGCTCGTCGTTTGGGGATCAGCCCCAGCATTTT
>TRBD2|TRBJ2-1|TRBV6-2/TRBV6-3|-
CASTLARASGRNEQFF
TGTGCCAGCACCCTAGCGCGAGCTAGCGGGAGGAATGAGCAGTTCTTC
>-|TRBJ1-6|TRBV7-2|-
CASSLTLRNSPLHF
TGTGCCAGCAGCTTAACACTACGTAATTCACCCCTCCACTTT
>-|TRBJ2-1|TRBV4-3|few
CASSQDHFWNNEQFF
TGCGCCAGCAGCCAAGATCACTTCTGGAACAATGAGCAGTTCTTC
>TRBD1|TRBJ2-1|TRBV18|many
CASSPATGTNEQFF
TGTGCCAGCTCACCGGCGACAGGGACCAATGAGCAGTTCTTC
>-|TRBJ1-1|TRBV18|-
CASSPSGSRTEAFF
TGTGCCAGCTCACCCTCGGGGAGTCGCACTGAAGCTTTCTTT
>-|TRBJ1-1|TRBV5-1|many
CASSLGGSTYGYTEAFF
TGCGCCAGCAGCTTGGGTGGTTCGACTTACGGGTACACTGAAGCTTTCTTT
>-|TRBJ1-5|TRBV7-2|many
CASSFYNQPQHF
TGTGCCAGCAGCTTTTACAATCAGCCCCAGCATTTT
>TRBD1|TRBJ1-5|TRBV2|-
CASSPDRGSQPQHF
TGTGCCAGCAGCCCGGACAGGGGTTCTCAGCCCCAGCATTTT
>-|TRBJ2-3|TRBV29-1|few
CSVLLLALGGTDTQYF
TGCAGCGTCCTCTTACTAGCCCTGGGGGGCACAGATACGCAGTATTTT
>-|TRBJ1-6|TRBV20-1|-
CSALEGNPNSPLHF
TGCAGTGCCTTAGAGGGGAACCCAAATTCACCCCTCCACTTT